This T cell receptor (beta chain) was documented in a study of response to subunit inactivated influenza vaccine. Study-level points and caveats: It was the authors' suggestion that each seasonal influenza vaccination recruits few new T cells.

This clonotype was detected many times. Its antigen remains unidentified. One entry per CDR3 protein results from TCRdb running MiXCR on the RT-PCR reads. The profile shows around 790,000 distinct CDR3 sequences, 21% of them singletons. The CDR3 runs to 14 residues. Germline CDR1 reads SGHRS; CDR2 reads YFSETQ. The ends lost 3 bases at V and 4 bases at J; junction bases unmatched: 6. This chain uses TRBV5-1 with TRBJ1-2; 7 bases match TRBD1. Sequenced here: PBMCs from blood, sampled approximately 5 days after vaccination. The sequence was obtained from a man between 50 and 59 years old who received an inactivated influenza vaccine. Written as DNA, the CDR3 is TGCGCCAGCAGCTCAACAGGGGTCGGCTATGGCTACACCTTC. It is translated as CASSSTGVGYGYTF.